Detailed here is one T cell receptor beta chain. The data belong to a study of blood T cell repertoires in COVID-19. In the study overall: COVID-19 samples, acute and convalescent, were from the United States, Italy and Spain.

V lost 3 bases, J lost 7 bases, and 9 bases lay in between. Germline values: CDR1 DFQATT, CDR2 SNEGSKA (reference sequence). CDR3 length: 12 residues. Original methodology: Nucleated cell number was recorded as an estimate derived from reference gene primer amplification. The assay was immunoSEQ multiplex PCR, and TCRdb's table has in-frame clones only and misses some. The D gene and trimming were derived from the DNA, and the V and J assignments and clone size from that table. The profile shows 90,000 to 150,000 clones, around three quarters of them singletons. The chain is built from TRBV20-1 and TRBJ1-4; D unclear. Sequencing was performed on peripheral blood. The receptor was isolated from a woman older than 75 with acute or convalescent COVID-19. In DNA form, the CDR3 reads TGCAGTGCTAGTGAACAGAGTGAAAAACTGTTTTTT. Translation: CSASEQSEKLFF.